The next 29 T cell receptor beta chains were all read from a single sample in a study of blood T cell repertoires in COVID-19. Some clones are missing from TCRdb's copy, which holds only in-frame ones; the method was immunoSEQ multiplex PCR. There are about 530,000 clones in the sample; roughly nine tenths occur only once, and under 8.5% lies in the top ten. Sequenced material: peripheral blood. These receptors all stem from a woman in her fifties or sixties with COVID-19, enrolled during active disease.

This rearrangement joins TRBV2 to TRBJ2-7; 9 bases line up with TRBD1. V gave up 6 bases and J gave up 4 bases; unmatched junction bases: 4. The CDR3 totals 13 residues. The V gene's germline CDR1 is SNHLY and CDR2 FYNNEI. CDR3 nucleotide sequence: TGTGCCAGCAGGGAGGGGACAGGGTACGAGCAGTACTTC. It specifies CASREGTGYEQYF.

The genes are TRBV5-6 and TRBJ2-5, with 12 bases fitting TRBD2. J gave up 4 bases and V 6 bases, and 4 bases lay outside the gene matches. CDR3 length: 14 amino acids. The germline CDR1 and CDR2 sequences are SGHDT and YYEEEE. CDR3 protein: CASTGLAGPETQYF. The CDR3 region has the DNA TGTGCCAGCACCGGACTAGCGGGGCCAGAGACCCAGTACTTC.

This clone was seen only once. The chain has TRBV2 and TRBJ2-1; D possibly corresponds to TRBD2 (6 bases). CDR1 and CDR2 (germline): SNHLY, FYNNEI. V was trimmed by 10 bases and J by 2 bases, leaving 12 bases between them. This CDR3 contains 13 residues. This chain's CDR3 is CATRGLTYNEQFF. CDR3 bases: TGTGCCACCCGCGGACTAACCTACAATGAGCAGTTCTTC.

The chain employs TRBV24-1 and TRBJ1-2; TRBD1 matches 8 bases. Germline V gene lookup returns CDR1 KGHDR and CDR2 SFDVKD. There are 16 residues in the CDR3. J lost 4 bases, V lost 2 bases, and 8 bases had no gene match. The CDR3 loop reads CATSDSQDRATYGYTF. CDR3 DNA sequence: TGTGCCACCAGTGATTCACAGGACAGGGCTACCTATGGCTACACCTTC.

The chain uses TRBV7-2 and TRBJ2-3; a weak D match, TRBD2 (6 bases). In germline, CDR1 is SGHTA, CDR2 FQGNSA. The CDR3 has 14 amino acids. Trimming pared 4 bases from V and 0 bases from J, leaving 8 bases between. The CDR3 coding sequence is TGTGCCAGCAGCTCGGGACTTAGCACAGATACGCAGTATTTT. Its translation: CASSSGLSTDTQYF.

This clone was picked up one time. This chain connects TRBV7-2 to TRBJ2-1; 8 bases align to TRBD1. J gave up 5 bases and V 5 bases, and 8 bases lay outside the gene matches. The CDR3 is 15 residues long. Per the germline V gene, CDR1 is SGHTA and CDR2 is FQGNSA. The DNA for the CDR3 is TGTGCCAGCAGCCGGAGCAGGGGGCTTAACAATGAGCAGTTCTTC. Residues: CASSRSRGLNNEQFF.

This sequence joins TRBV2 and TRBJ1-1, with D unclear. V lost 6 bases to trimming and J lost 4 bases, with 12 bases between them. This CDR3 comprises 13 residues. Germline CDR1 reads SNHLY; CDR2 reads FYNNEI. In nucleotides, the CDR3 is TGTGCCAGCAGCATCAGGCTTGGCACTGAAGCTTTCTTT. It yields the protein CASSIRLGTEAFF.

This chain links TRBV28 with TRBJ2-5; the D is unclear. V lost 3 bases to trimming and J lost 4 bases, with 12 bases between them. The CDR3 consists of 14 residues. CDR1 is MDHEN and CDR2 is SYDVKM in the germline V gene. The CDR3 here is CASSFFGQIETQYF. Written as DNA, the CDR3 is TGTGCCAGCAGTTTCTTTGGCCAGATAGAGACCCAGTACTTC.

The J gene is TRBJ1-3, the V gene TRBV14, with 8 positions matching TRBD1. The CDR3 contains 16 residues. Germline V gene data show CDR1 as SGHDN and CDR2 as FVKESK. Losses at the gene ends were 2 bases for V and 1 base for J; bases not matched to a gene: 4. The CDR3 bases are TGTGCCAGCAGCCAATGGACAGGGTCGTCTGGAAACACCATATATTTT. Translation gives CASSQWTGSSGNTIYF.

The gene calls are TRBV2 and TRBJ2-3; 8 nucleotides match TRBD2. The CDR3 spans 16 residues. CDR1 and CDR2 from the germline V gene are SNHLY and FYNNEI. The V segment lost 1 base and the J segment 2 bases; nucleotides outside the gene matches: 5. The DNA for the CDR3 is TGTGCCAGCAGTGAAGACGGGGGGGCCAACACAGATACGCAGTATTTT. Its translation is CASSEDGGANTDTQYF. Supplemented by reference TRBV2 and TRBJ2-3, the full variable domain reads EPEVTQTPSHQVTQMGQEVILRCVPISNHLYFYWYRQILGQKVEFLVSFYNNEISEKSEIFDDQFSVERPDGSNFTLKIRSTKLEDSAMYFCASSEDGGANTDTQYFGPGTRLTVL.

This chain links TRBV9 with TRBJ1-2; tentatively, D is TRBD1 (6 bases). Germline CDR1 reads SGDLS; CDR2 reads YYNGEE. Trimming shortened V by 4 bases and J by 0 bases, and 25 bases separated the two germline ends. The CDR3 runs 19 residues. The CDR3 protein is CASSRLSDEGGQSNYGYTF. CDR3 DNA: TGTGCCAGCAGCCGACTTAGCGACGAGGGGGGGCAATCTAACTATGGCTACACCTTC.

This clone was seen once. Distinct nucleotide sequences in the sample also encode this CDR3. This rearrangement joins TRBV5-1 to TRBJ2-7; D call uncertain. The germline CDR1 and CDR2 sequences are SGHRS and YFSETQ. This CDR3 has 11 amino acids. The ends were cut back, 0 bases at V and 5 bases at J, with 3 bases in the middle. Written as DNA, the CDR3 is TGCGCCAGCAGCTTGGGCGACGAGCAGTACTTC. Protein sequence: CASSLGDEQYF.

The gene calls are TRBV5-1 and TRBJ2-3; 10 nucleotides match TRBD1. CDR3 size: 17 residues. Trimming cost V 1 base and J 4 bases; bases outside gene matches: 9. Germline V gives CDR1 SGHRS, CDR2 YFSETQ. CDR3 sequence: CASSLLGTGQGADTQYF. For the CDR3, the DNA is TGCGCCAGCAGCTTGTTGGGGACTGGACAGGGGGCAGATACGCAGTATTTT.

The rearrangement joins TRBV5-4 to TRBJ1-6; D perhaps matches TRBD1 (6 bases). The CDR3 totals 13 residues. Trimming stripped 2 bases from V and 10 bases from J, with 10 bases between. The germline CDR1 and CDR2 sequences are SGHNT and YYREEE (reference sequence). The DNA for the CDR3 is TGTGCCAGCAGCTTAGGACAGTACTCACCCCTCCACTTT. It specifies CASSLGQYSPLHF.

The chain recombines TRBV2 with TRBJ1-1, with TRBD1 as a possible D gene (6 bases). Trimming left V 2 bases short and J 3 bases short, with 10 bases between. This CDR3 spans 14 amino acids. Germline values: CDR1 SNHLY, CDR2 FYNNEI. The CDR3 DNA is TGTGCCAGCAGTGAACAGGGGCCGGACACTGAAGCTTTCTTT. It yields the protein CASSEQGPDTEAFF.

This chain joins TRBV18 and TRBJ1-5, with 7 bases aligning to TRBD1. CDR3 length: 21 residues. V was pared by 0 bases and J by 7 bases, with 24 bases of the junction left unmatched. Germline values: CDR1 KGHSH, CDR2 LQKENI. In nucleotides, the CDR3 is TGTGCCAGCTCACCACCGCCAAGTCAGGGGACAGAACAGGGTTTTTACCAGCCCCAGCATTTT. Translating gives CASSPPPSQGTEQGFYQPQHF.

The V gene is TRBV29-1, the J gene TRBJ1-2; 8 nucleotides line up with TRBD1. The CDR3 sequence is 14 residues long. The germline V gene has CDR1 SQVTM and CDR2 ANQGSEA. The V segment lost 4 bases and the J segment 2 bases; nucleotides outside the gene matches: 6. The CDR3 sequence is CSVAQGAQNYGYTF. CDR3 bases: TGCAGCGTTGCTCAGGGGGCGCAGAACTATGGCTACACCTTC. The variable domain in full, completed from reference TRBV29-1 and TRBJ1-2, reads SAVISQKPSRDICQRGTSLTIQCQVDSQVTMMFWYRQQPGQSLTLIATANQGSEATYESGFVIDKFPISRPNLTFSTLTVSNMSPEDSSIYLCSVAQGAQNYGYTFGSGTRLTVV.

The chain is built from TRBV30 and TRBJ1-2; 7 nucleotides match TRBD1. The CDR3 has 13 amino acids. The V gene end was trimmed by 3 bases and the J gene end by 7 bases; junction bases not matched to a gene: 8. The V gene's germline CDR1 is GTSNPN and CDR2 SVGIG (reference sequence). The CDR3 region has the DNA TGTGCCTGGAGACTGAAGGGGGCAGGTGGCTACACCTTC. Its protein is CAWRLKGAGGYTF.

This chain uses TRBV10-2 with TRBJ1-1; tentative D call: TRBD1 (5 bases). CDR3 length: 17 residues. The V gene lost 0 bases and the J gene lost 7 bases, with 21 bases spanning the gap. Germline assignment: CDR1 WSHSY and CDR2 SAAADI. This chain's CDR3 is CASSESRPGGFHGEAFF. CDR3 sequence (DNA): TGCGCCAGCAGTGAGTCGCGGCCGGGGGGGTTCCACGGTGAAGCTTTCTTT.

The genes are TRBV6-5 and TRBJ2-3; tentative D call: TRBD2 (6 bases). The CDR3 loop spans 14 amino acids. CDR1 and CDR2 from the germline V gene are MNHEY and SVGAGI. With 6 bases removed from V and 7 bases from J, the gap between germline ends came to 17 bases. The CDR3 DNA reads as TGTGCCAGCAGACTTGGGGGGATGTGGAATACGCAGTATTTT. Protein sequence: CASRLGGMWNTQYF.

The chain employs TRBV7-9 and TRBJ1-5; 7 bases are a match to TRBD1. The CDR3 consists of 12 residues. V dropped 8 bases and J dropped 7; count of bases not matched to a gene: 5. Germline V gives CDR1 SEHNR, CDR2 FQNEAQ (reference sequence). CDR3 DNA: TGTGCCAGCGCTCGACAGGGACAGCCCCAGCATTTT. Its protein is CASARQGQPQHF.

This chain connects TRBV29-1 to TRBJ2-7, with D possibly being TRBD2 (5 bases). Germline V CDR1 and CDR2: SQVTM, ANQGSEA. The CDR3 sequence is 13 residues long. The DNA of the CDR3 is TGCGTAGCGTTATCGGGGATTTCCTACGAGCAGTACTTC. Amino acids: CVALSGISYEQYF.

V gene TRBV12-3 or TRBV12-4 combines with J gene TRBJ1-2; D may be TRBD1 (5 bases). Deletions cut 1 base from V and 13 bases from J, with 13 bases between. The CDR3 is 12 residues long. This chain's CDR3 is CASSLEQVGGTF. Here the CDR3 DNA reads TGTGCCAGCAGTTTAGAGCAGGTCGGGGGCACCTTC.

The rearrangement links TRBV4-2 to TRBJ2-3; TRBD2 aligns across 10 bases. Germline lookup yields CDR1 LGHNA and CDR2 YNFKEQ. The V and J ends lost 1 base and 3 bases, in that order; junction bases with no gene match: 4. This CDR3 region has 16 residues. The chain's CDR3 is CASSQAQRGGTDTQYF. In DNA, the CDR3 is TGTGCCAGCAGCCAAGCCCAGCGGGGGGGTACAGATACGCAGTATTTT.

The V and J genes are TRBV30 and TRBJ1-2; unclear D gene. Deletions cut 1 base from V and 4 bases from J, with 7 bases between. Germline V lookup: CDR1 GTSNPN, CDR2 SVGIG (reference sequence). The CDR3 sequence is 12 residues long. The CDR3 nucleotides are TGTGCCTGGAGTGGCAGTTTCTATGGCTACACCTTC. This sequence encodes CAWSGSFYGYTF.

The V gene is TRBV27, the J gene TRBJ2-1; D is perhaps TRBD2 (5 bases). Germline V gene lookup returns CDR1 MNHEY and CDR2 SMNVEV (reference sequence). V lost 5 bases, J lost 10 bases, and 15 bases lay in between. The CDR3 length is 13 residues. CDR3 in amino acids: CASSVRGPREQFF. Here the CDR3 DNA reads TGTGCCAGCAGTGTAAGAGGGCCCAGGGAGCAGTTCTTC.

V usage is TRBV5-5 and J usage is TRBJ1-6; D unresolved. The CDR3 is made up of 13 amino acids. Trimming removed 0 bases from V and 10 bases from J, with 8 bases in between. Germline V gene sequence: CDR1 SGHKS, CDR2 YYEKEE (reference sequence). CDR3 DNA: TGTGCCAGCAGCTTGGGGGCGGGCTCACCCCTCCACTTT. Translating it yields CASSLGAGSPLHF.

The chain recombines TRBV6-5 with TRBJ1-1; the D gene is possibly TRBD1 (6 bases). CDR3 length: 13 amino acids. Germline CDR1 MNHEY, CDR2 SVGAGI. V shed 5 bases and J shed 4 bases, with 11 bases lying between them. CDR3 amino acids: CASSHRAATEAFF. The CDR3 nucleotides read TGTGCCAGCAGTCACAGGGCGGCCACTGAAGCTTTCTTT.

The rearrangement uses TRBV19 and TRBJ1-4; D is unclear. CDR1 LNHDA and CDR2 SQIVND come from the germline V gene (reference sequence). The CDR3 is made up of 14 amino acids. V gave up 3 bases and J gave up 6 bases, with 11 bases separating them. CDR3 coding DNA: TGTGCCAGTAGTATGCGGGGATTTGATGAAAAACTGTTTTTT. Protein: CASSMRGFDEKLFF.